This TCR beta chain appears in the sequencing data of a study of T-cell memory formation after mild COVID-19. As for the study in general: Each donor largely had its own TCR clusters. General study points: Day 15 to 85 contracting clones showed balanced CD4/CD8; later expanders leaned CD4+.

A word on this clonotype: Its antigen remains unidentified.

TCRdb re-derived calls from the 5' RACE reads in MiXCR, one entry per CDR3 protein. The sample lists approximately 500,000 distinct CDR3 sequences; more than 20% were seen once. V lost 1 base to trimming and J lost 8 bases; unmatched junction nucleotides: 15. CDR3 size: 17 residues. Germline V gives CDR1 MGHRA, CDR2 YSYEKL. The specimen was PBMCs or a T cell subset sorted from them (not recorded which). This chain joins TRBV4-1 and TRBJ1-1; 8 bases align to TRBD1. The source is an adult woman who had mild COVID-19 (a few samples of this study predate the infection). Cell type and time point are not known. Written as DNA, the CDR3 is TGCGCCAGCAGCCAAGCCGCCCTGGACAGGGTTCGAATGGAAGCTTTCTTT. This sequence encodes CASSQAALDRVRMEAFF.